These T cell receptor beta chains were read from a single sample in a study of T cells expressing NK-cell markers. Each CDR3 protein gets one entry in TCRdb, which reprocessed the 5' RACE reads and gives no DNA. Its listing shows roughly 430,000 distinct CDR3 sequences. The sequenced material came from blood T cells: a sorted CD56 or NKG2C T cell subset, CD4+ or CD8+ T cells, or bulk PBMC T cells (not recorded which). Receptors were obtained from a woman aged 18 to 75 in good health. The CDR3 runs from the conserved cysteine through the conserved F or W. The order of the fields is CDR3 length, J gene, V gene, CDR3 protein.

CDR3 length: 15
J gene: TRBJ1-1
V gene: TRBV12-3/TRBV12-4
CDR3 protein: CASTFADSLHTEAFF

CDR3 length: 11
J gene: TRBJ2-1
V gene: TRBV30
CDR3 protein: CAWSVWGEQFF

CDR3 length: 14
J gene: TRBJ1-2
V gene: TRBV7-2
CDR3 protein: CASSLPFPGYGYTF

CDR3 length: 14
J gene: TRBJ2-1
V gene: TRBV29-1
CDR3 protein: CSVPSWDPYNEQFF

CDR3 length: 11
J gene: TRBJ2-1
V gene: TRBV29-1
CDR3 protein: CSVVPYNEQFF

CDR3 length: 13
J gene: TRBJ1-2
V gene: TRBV7-9
CDR3 protein: CASSLARVPFYTF

CDR3 length: 14
J gene: TRBJ1-2
V gene: TRBV27
CDR3 protein: CASSSGTTIYGYTF

CDR3 length: 19
J gene: TRBJ2-3
V gene: TRBV20-1
CDR3 protein: CSARARTSGGAISTDTQYF

CDR3 length: 13
J gene: TRBJ2-5
V gene: TRBV6-1
CDR3 protein: CASRRGGGETQYF

CDR3 length: 16
J gene: TRBJ2-1
V gene: TRBV7-2
CDR3 protein: CASRYSGSHSYNEQFF

CDR3 length: 12
J gene: TRBJ1-1
V gene: TRBV20-1
CDR3 protein: CSASPMNTEAFF

CDR3 length: 15
J gene: TRBJ2-1
V gene: TRBV7-2
CDR3 protein: CASSPDRGRYNEQFF

CDR3 length: 16
J gene: TRBJ2-7
V gene: TRBV4-2
CDR3 protein: CASSQEAGGQFYEQYF

CDR3 length: 16
J gene: TRBJ1-5
V gene: TRBV25-1
CDR3 protein: CASSESQEVSNQPQHF

CDR3 length: 14
J gene: TRBJ1-1
V gene: TRBV5-4
CDR3 protein: CASSPRDRATEAFF

CDR3 length: 17
J gene: TRBJ1-1
V gene: TRBV9
CDR3 protein: CASSATGTGRSNTEAFF

CDR3 length: 14
J gene: TRBJ2-5
V gene: TRBV11-2
CDR3 protein: CASSLGQQRETQYF

CDR3 length: 14
J gene: TRBJ2-1
V gene: TRBV29-1
CDR3 protein: CSVPTGLLYNEQFF

CDR3 length: 11
J gene: TRBJ1-2
V gene: TRBV29-1
CDR3 protein: CSVLIGSGYTF

CDR3 length: 11
J gene: TRBJ1-1
V gene: TRBV20-1
CDR3 protein: CSARVATEAFF

CDR3 length: 16
J gene: TRBJ1-2
V gene: TRBV20-1
CDR3 protein: CSARDSGGGTPYGYTF

CDR3 length: 17
J gene: TRBJ2-7
V gene: TRBV12-2
CDR3 protein: CASRPGWAVPVSYEQYF

CDR3 length: 14
J gene: TRBJ1-2
V gene: TRBV12-3/TRBV12-4
CDR3 protein: CASRSGSLPYGYTF

CDR3 length: 16
J gene: TRBJ2-1
V gene: TRBV20-1
CDR3 protein: CSARDVETGVYNEQFF

CDR3 length: 14
J gene: TRBJ2-1
V gene: TRBV6-1
CDR3 protein: CASTSRGSYNEQFF

CDR3 length: 15
J gene: TRBJ1-1
V gene: TRBV20-1
CDR3 protein: CSASSHRGRNTEAFF

CDR3 length: 14
J gene: TRBJ2-1
V gene: TRBV24-1
CDR3 protein: CATSDPTSGNEQFF

CDR3 length: 13
J gene: TRBJ1-2
V gene: TRBV20-1
CDR3 protein: CSANPGTGYGYTF

CDR3 length: 13
J gene: TRBJ2-1
V gene: TRBV12-3/TRBV12-4
CDR3 protein: CASSRIQGNEQFF

CDR3 length: 14
J gene: TRBJ2-3
V gene: TRBV6-5
CDR3 protein: CASSLVWRTDTQYF

CDR3 length: 13
J gene: TRBJ2-7
V gene: TRBV7-9
CDR3 protein: CASSRGGGIEQYF

CDR3 length: 15
J gene: TRBJ1-5
V gene: TRBV6-1
CDR3 protein: CASSESRLSNQPQHF

CDR3 length: 12
J gene: TRBJ2-1
V gene: TRBV29-1
CDR3 protein: CSVPRADNEQFF

CDR3 length: 15
J gene: TRBJ1-2
V gene: TRBV12-5
CDR3 protein: CASGLEMDGNYGYTF

CDR3 length: 16
J gene: TRBJ2-7
V gene: TRBV28
CDR3 protein: CASSAFWGQGSYEQYF

CDR3 length: 15
J gene: TRBJ1-5
V gene: TRBV15
CDR3 protein: CATSSGQGSNQPQHF

CDR3 length: 16
J gene: TRBJ2-3
V gene: TRBV5-1
CDR3 protein: CASSPGLAAVPDTQYF

CDR3 length: 15
J gene: TRBJ1-2
V gene: TRBV4-3
CDR3 protein: CASSQGQGPAYGYTF

CDR3 length: 17
J gene: TRBJ2-7
V gene: TRBV5-3
CDR3 protein: CARSPILVKRENYEQYF

CDR3 length: 16
J gene: TRBJ1-3
V gene: TRBV6-5
CDR3 protein: CASSYSRQSSANTIYF

CDR3 length: 16
J gene: TRBJ1-2
V gene: TRBV5-4
CDR3 protein: CASTYLGLGWNYGYTF